The sequence of this T cell receptor (beta chain) was determined in a study of T cell changes during pregnancy in multiple sclerosis. The data were produced by immunoSEQ multiplex PCR, yet TCRdb's version contains in-frame clones alone and is incomplete. Found here are around 80,000 clones, 85% to 95% of them singletons; the top ten hold approximately 2.1%. This CDR3 region has 17 residues. Looked up from germline, CDR1 is PRHDT and CDR2 is FYEKMQ (reference sequence). The V segment lost 5 bases and the J segment 3 bases; nucleotides outside the gene matches: 12. Sequenced material: peripheral blood, taken before pregnancy. This clonotype was sampled from a female donor with multiple sclerosis, enrolled in a pregnancy study. The V and J genes are TRBV13 and TRBJ2-3; 9 bases are a match to TRBD2. The CDR3 DNA follows: TGTGCCAGCAGCCCGTCGGGACTAGCAGTCCAAACAGATACGCAGTATTTT. As protein: CASSPSGLAVQTDTQYF.